A selection of T cell receptor beta chains follows, all from one sample in a study of T cells after yellow fever vaccination. Via MiXCR, TCRdb re-called the 5' RACE reads, giving one row per CDR3 protein. The sample holds 20,000 to 25,000 distinct CDR3 sequences, approximately 3.5% seen once. This specimen consisted of PBMCs, either bulk or a sorted T-cell subset (CD4+, CD8+, memory, or dextramer-sorted; not recorded which), obtained roughly 47 days after the first yellow fever vaccination. These receptors all stem from a young man who received the YFV17D yellow fever vaccine. The CDR3 runs from the conserved cysteine through the conserved F or W. A D gene is named only where the DNA matches it firmly. Size values are once, few and many counts, or a class for expanded clones, and some rows have none.

CDR3	DNA	size	J	V	D
CASSLIMANYGYTF	TGCGCCAGCAGCCTGATAATGGCTAACTATGGCTACACCTTC	many	TRBJ1-2	TRBV4-1	-
CASLTTGGHTEAFF	TGTGCCAGCTTAACGACAGGGGGCCACACTGAAGCTTTCTTT	medium-sized	TRBJ1-1	TRBV12-3/TRBV12-4	TRBD1
CASSPGIRYSNQPQHF	TGTGCCAGCTCACCGGGGATACGCTATAGCAATCAGCCCCAGCATTTT	many	TRBJ1-5	TRBV18	-
CASSVIGSNSPLHF	TGTGCCAGCTCAGTAATTGGGTCGAATTCACCCCTCCACTTT	many	TRBJ1-6	TRBV3-1	-
CASRASGGRNNEQFF	TGTGCCAGCAGGGCTAGCGGGGGGCGAAACAATGAGCAGTTCTTC	many	TRBJ2-1	TRBV5-5	TRBD2
CASSAPGTGNPTDTQYF	TGTGCCAGCAGCGCGCCCGGGACAGGGAATCCCACAGATACGCAGTATTTT	many	TRBJ2-3	TRBV9	TRBD1
CASSLDTAGELFF	TGTGCCAGCAGCTTAGATACGGCCGGGGAGCTGTTTTTT	many	TRBJ2-2	TRBV7-7	-
CASRERNEQFF	TGTGCCAGCAGAGAGCGAAATGAGCAGTTCTTC	many	TRBJ2-1	TRBV12-3/TRBV12-4	-
CSAVLALRVNTEAFF	TGCAGTGCCGTTCTAGCTCTTCGGGTGAACACTGAAGCTTTCTTT	many	TRBJ1-1	TRBV20-1	-
CASSSRLSGGVTDTQYF	TGCGCCAGCAGCTCTCGACTTAGCGGGGGGGTTACAGATACGCAGTATTTT	many	TRBJ2-3	TRBV5-1	TRBD2
CASSLIDGSEQYF	TGTGCCAGCAGCTTAATCGACGGGTCTGAGCAGTATTTT	many	TRBJ2-3	TRBV7-2	-
CASRTSGTSYEQYF	TGTGCCAGCAGGACGAGCGGAACCTCCTACGAGCAGTACTTC	many	TRBJ2-7	TRBV7-2	-
CASSTAHGTGVETQYF	TGTGCCAGCAGCACCGCGCACGGGACAGGGGTAGAGACCCAGTACTTC	many	TRBJ2-5	TRBV7-2	TRBD1
CASSPGRWIDTQYF	TGCGCCAGCAGCCCTGGGCGGTGGATCGATACGCAGTATTTT	many	TRBJ2-3	TRBV5-1	-
CASSQSDRFSEAFF	TGTGCCAGCAGCCAATCCGACAGGTTTTCTGAAGCTTTCTTT	many	TRBJ1-1	TRBV3-1	-
CASSTSSGANVLTF	TGTGCCAGCAGTACCAGCTCTGGGGCCAACGTCCTGACTTTC	many	TRBJ2-6	TRBV3-1	-
CASSFSSHTSYEQYF	TGTGCCAGCAGTTTTTCCAGCCACACATCCTACGAGCAGTACTTC	many	TRBJ2-7	TRBV12-3/TRBV12-4	-
CASSFGQTSDTQYF	TGCGCCAGCAGCTTTGGCCAGACTTCAGATACGCAGTATTTT	medium-sized	TRBJ2-3	TRBV5-1	-
CASMLQGFTDTQYF	TGTGCCAGCATGCTTCAGGGGTTCACAGATACGCAGTATTTT	many	TRBJ2-3	TRBV6-1	-
CASKSRKGSSGNTIYF	TGTGCCAGCAAGAGCCGTAAGGGGAGCTCTGGAAACACCATATATTTT	many	TRBJ1-3	TRBV6-5	-
CASSLVSKNTEAFF	TGTGCCAGCAGCTTAGTGTCGAAGAACACTGAAGCTTTCTTT	many	TRBJ1-1	TRBV7-2	-
CASSQPDRETQYF	TGTGCCAGCAGCCAACCCGACAGGGAGACCCAGTACTTC	many	TRBJ2-5	TRBV3-1	-
CSAKDYYEQYF	TGCAGTGCTAAGGACTACTACGAGCAGTACTTC	many	TRBJ2-7	TRBV20-1	-
CASSPIMGGMNTEAFF	TGTGCCAGCAGTCCCATAATGGGGGGGATGAACACTGAAGCTTTCTTT	-	TRBJ1-1	TRBV28	-
CASSGASGGSLTDTQYF	TGCGCCAGCAGCGGGGCTAGCGGGGGCTCCCTGACAGATACGCAGTATTTT	many	TRBJ2-3	TRBV4-3	TRBD2
CASTQSGRGSNTEAFF	TGTGCCAGCACCCAAAGTGGCAGGGGCAGCAACACTGAAGCTTTCTTT	many	TRBJ1-1	TRBV27	-
CASSLEPTNTEAFF	TGCGCCAGCAGCTTGGAACCGACGAACACTGAAGCTTTCTTT	many	TRBJ1-1	TRBV5-1	-
CASSQGHANTEAFF	TGCGCCAGCAGCCAGGGCCACGCGAACACTGAAGCTTTCTTT	many	TRBJ1-1	TRBV4-1	-
CASSFSSGVHSYEQYF	TGTGCCAGCAGTTTCTCTAGCGGGGTGCACTCCTACGAGCAGTACTTC	many	TRBJ2-7	TRBV6-5	TRBD2
CASSFGTSGSTDTQYF	TGTGCCAGCAGCTTCGGGACTAGCGGGAGCACAGATACGCAGTATTTT	many	TRBJ2-3	TRBV7-9	TRBD2
CSARELGDRGIYEQYF	TGCAGTGCTAGAGAACTAGGGGACAGGGGGATCTACGAGCAGTACTTC	many	TRBJ2-7	TRBV20-1	TRBD1
CSALTQADQPQHF	TGCAGTGCCTTGACCCAAGCGGATCAGCCCCAGCATTTT	-	TRBJ1-5	TRBV20-1	-
CASSHPGGGGASTDTQYF	TGTGCCAGCAGCCACCCGGGAGGGGGGGGCGCTAGCACAGATACGCAGTATTTT	many	TRBJ2-3	TRBV4-2	TRBD2
CASRSGARTEAFF	TGCGCCAGCAGATCTGGGGCTCGGACTGAAGCTTTCTTT	many	TRBJ1-1	TRBV5-1	-
CASSRRLDEGQYF	TGTGCCAGCAGTCGCAGACTTGATGAGGGCCAGTACTTC	many	TRBJ2-5	TRBV7-9	-
CASSSGLSGANVLTF	TGTGCCAGCAGCTCGGGTCTCTCTGGGGCCAACGTCCTGACTTTC	many	TRBJ2-6	TRBV7-3	-
CASSLADTQYF	TGTGCCAGCAGCTTAGCCGATACGCAGTATTTT	many	TRBJ2-3	TRBV7-2	-
CASSSPHNEQFF	TGTGCCAGCAGCTCCCCCCACAATGAGCAGTTCTTC	many	TRBJ2-1	TRBV5-5	-
CASRPGAEGRSSYNEQFF	TGTGCCAGCAGGCCGGGAGCCGAGGGAAGGAGCTCCTACAATGAGCAGTTCTTC	many	TRBJ2-1	TRBV6-2/TRBV6-3	-
CASSFVGETQYF	TGTGCCAGCAGCTTTGTAGGAGAGACCCAGTACTTC	many	TRBJ2-5	TRBV7-9	-
CASLETVNSPLHF	TGTGCCAGCCTAGAGACCGTTAATTCACCCCTCCACTTT	many	TRBJ1-6	TRBV28	-
CASSEGGGDTQYF	TGTGCCAGCAGTGAAGGGGGTGGAGATACGCAGTATTTT	many	TRBJ2-3	TRBV6-4	-
CASSSGRLSPLHF	TGTGCCAGCAGTTCCGGACGGCTATCACCCCTCCACTTT	many	TRBJ1-6	TRBV12-3/TRBV12-4	-
CASSLSGTGVWSNYGYTF	TGTGCCAGCAGTTTATCCGGGACAGGGGTTTGGTCTAACTATGGCTACACCTTC	many	TRBJ1-2	TRBV27	TRBD1
CASSPNNEQFF	TGTGCCAGCAGTCCAAACAATGAGCAGTTCTTC	few	TRBJ2-1	TRBV28	-
CASSTLTVQETQYF	TGTGCCAGCAGTACCCTGACGGTCCAAGAGACCCAGTACTTC	many	TRBJ2-5	TRBV6-2/TRBV6-3	-
CASSADRDTEAFF	TGTGCCAGCAGCGCGGACAGGGACACTGAAGCTTTCTTT	many	TRBJ1-1	TRBV7-2	TRBD1
CATSPLGRTGGYTF	TGTGCCACCAGCCCCTTAGGGAGGACCGGCGGCTACACCTTC	many	TRBJ1-2	TRBV15	-
CATSDTNQPQHF	TGTGCCACCAGTGACACTAATCAGCCCCAGCATTTT	many	TRBJ1-5	TRBV24-1	-
CASSSGPAGSYEQYF	TGTGCCAGCAGCTCCGGGCCCGCGGGATCCTACGAGCAGTACTTC	many	TRBJ2-7	TRBV7-2	-
CASSYPPYEQYF	TGTGCCAGCAGTTACCCCCCCTACGAGCAGTACTTC	many	TRBJ2-7	TRBV6-2/TRBV6-3	-
CASSLSPVTGELFF	TGTGCCAGCAGCTTATCCCCTGTCACCGGGGAGCTGTTTTTT	many	TRBJ2-2	TRBV7-8	-